A single sample is the source of the 2 T cell receptor beta chains below, sequenced in a study of T-cell reconstitution after alpha-beta-depleted transplantation in children. Unique molecular identifiers were used to barcode this TCRbeta library. TCRdb ran MiXCR on the PCR reads and lists one entry per CDR3 protein. This sample has 500,000 or so distinct CDR3 sequences, with about an eighth found just once. The material was PBMCs, mostly from graft donor cells, obtained 180 days after TCRalphabeta/CD19-depleted stem cell transplant. The receptor set was obtained from a female patient aged 2 to 10 who had a stem cell transplant for aplastic anemia, so the T cells may come from the graft donor.

The V call is TRBV20-1, the J call TRBJ2-1, with 10 bases lining up with TRBD2. In germline, CDR1 is DFQATT, CDR2 SNEGSKA (reference sequence). The CDR3 extends over 13 amino acids. The V gene end was trimmed by 7 bases and the J gene end by 11 bases; junction bases not matched to a gene: 11. CDR3 DNA: TGCAGTGTAGCCGGGACTAGCGATAATCAGCAGTTCTTC. Encoded protein: CSVAGTSDNQQFF.

This chain uses TRBV5-5 with TRBJ1-4, with 8 bases lining up with TRBD1. This CDR3 has 16 amino acids. J gave up 0 bases and V 5 bases, and 6 bases lay outside the gene matches. Germline assignment: CDR1 SGHKS and CDR2 YYEKEE (reference sequence). CDR3 coding DNA: TGTGCCAGCAGGATACAGGGGGGGCCAACTAATGAAAAACTGTTTTTT. Translated: CASRIQGGPTNEKLFF.